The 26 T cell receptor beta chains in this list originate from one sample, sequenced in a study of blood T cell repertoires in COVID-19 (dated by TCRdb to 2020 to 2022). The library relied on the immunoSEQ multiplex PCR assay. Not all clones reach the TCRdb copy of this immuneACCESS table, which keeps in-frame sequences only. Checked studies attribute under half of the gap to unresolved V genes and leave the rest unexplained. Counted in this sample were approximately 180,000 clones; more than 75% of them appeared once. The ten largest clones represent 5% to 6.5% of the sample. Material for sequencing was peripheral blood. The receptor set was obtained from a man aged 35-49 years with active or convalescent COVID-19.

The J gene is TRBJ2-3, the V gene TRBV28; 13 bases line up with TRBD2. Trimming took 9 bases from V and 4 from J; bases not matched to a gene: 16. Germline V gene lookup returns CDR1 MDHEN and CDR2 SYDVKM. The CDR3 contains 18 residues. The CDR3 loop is CASEAGAGLAGASDTQYF. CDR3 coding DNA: TGTGCCAGTGAGGCAGGTGCAGGACTAGCGGGAGCCTCAGATACGCAGTATTTT.

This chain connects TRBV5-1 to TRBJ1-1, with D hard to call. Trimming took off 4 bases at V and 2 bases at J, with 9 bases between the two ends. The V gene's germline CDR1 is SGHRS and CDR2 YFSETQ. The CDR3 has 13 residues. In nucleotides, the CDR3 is TGCGCCAGCAGCACCGGGGTTAACACTGAAGCTTTCTTT. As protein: CASSTGVNTEAFF. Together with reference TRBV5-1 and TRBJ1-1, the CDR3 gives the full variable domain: KAGVTQTPRYLIKTRGQQVTLSCSPISGHRSVSWYQQTPGQGLQFLFEYFSETQRNKGNFPGRFSGRQFSNSRSEMNVSTLELGDSALYLCASSTGVNTEAFFGQGTRLTVV.

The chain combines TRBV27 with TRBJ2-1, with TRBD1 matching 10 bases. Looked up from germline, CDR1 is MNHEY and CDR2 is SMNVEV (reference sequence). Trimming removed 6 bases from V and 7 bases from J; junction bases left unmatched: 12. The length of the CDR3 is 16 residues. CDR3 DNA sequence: TGTGCCAGCAGGCCACCGGGACAGGGGAGCGAGAATGAGCAGTTCTTC. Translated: CASRPPGQGSENEQFF.

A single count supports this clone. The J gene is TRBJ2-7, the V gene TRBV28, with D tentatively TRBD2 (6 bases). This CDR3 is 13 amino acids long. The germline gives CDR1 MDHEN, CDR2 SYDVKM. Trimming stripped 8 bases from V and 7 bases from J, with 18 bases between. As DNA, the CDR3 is TGTGCCAGCGGCGGGGCGCAACGATGGGAGCAGTACTTC. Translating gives CASGGAQRWEQYF.

Here the CDR3 DNA reads TGCGCCAGCAGCCCTCAGGGCGGGAGGACCTACAATGAGCAGTTCTTC. Translated, it gives CASSPQGGRTYNEQFF. This chain links TRBV5-1 with TRBJ2-1; 8 nucleotides agree with TRBD2. CDR1 is SGHRS, CDR2 YFSETQ, per germline. J was trimmed by 2 bases and V by 4 bases; bases with no gene match: 8. The CDR3 sequence is 16 residues long.

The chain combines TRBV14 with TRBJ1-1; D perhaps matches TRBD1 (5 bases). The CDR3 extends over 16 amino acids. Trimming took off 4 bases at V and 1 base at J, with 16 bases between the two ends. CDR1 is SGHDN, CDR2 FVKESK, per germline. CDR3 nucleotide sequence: TGTGCCAGCAGCCGTATAAGCGGGGGGGAGAACACTGAAGCTTTCTTT. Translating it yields CASSRISGGENTEAFF.

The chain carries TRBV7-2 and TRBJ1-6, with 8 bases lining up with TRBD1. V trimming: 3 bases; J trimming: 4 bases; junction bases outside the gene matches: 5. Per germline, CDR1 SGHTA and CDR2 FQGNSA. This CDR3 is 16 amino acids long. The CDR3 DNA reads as TGTGCCAGCAGCTTTGCCGGGACAGGTTATAATTCACCCCTCCACTTT. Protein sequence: CASSFAGTGYNSPLHF.

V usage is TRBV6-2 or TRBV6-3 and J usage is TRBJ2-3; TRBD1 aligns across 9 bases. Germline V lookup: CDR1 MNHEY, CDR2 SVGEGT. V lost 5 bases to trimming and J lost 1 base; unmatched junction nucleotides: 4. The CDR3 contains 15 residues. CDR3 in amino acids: CASSPRTGGTDTQYF. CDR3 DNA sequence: TGTGCCAGCAGTCCCAGGACAGGGGGCACAGATACGCAGTATTTT.

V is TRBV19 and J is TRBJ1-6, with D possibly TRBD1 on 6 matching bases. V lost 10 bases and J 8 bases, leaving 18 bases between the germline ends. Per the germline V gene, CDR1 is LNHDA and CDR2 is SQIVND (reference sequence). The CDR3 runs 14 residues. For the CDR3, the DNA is TGTGCCACAAAAGGGGACAACTGGGATTCACCCCTCCACTTT. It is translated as CATKGDNWDSPLHF.

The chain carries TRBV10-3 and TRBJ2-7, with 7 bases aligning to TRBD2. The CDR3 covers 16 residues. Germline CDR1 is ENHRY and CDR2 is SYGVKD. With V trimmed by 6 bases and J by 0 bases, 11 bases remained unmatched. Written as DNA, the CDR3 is TGTGCCATCAGACAATCGACGACTAGCAGCTCCTACGAGCAGTACTTC. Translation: CAIRQSTTSSSYEQYF.

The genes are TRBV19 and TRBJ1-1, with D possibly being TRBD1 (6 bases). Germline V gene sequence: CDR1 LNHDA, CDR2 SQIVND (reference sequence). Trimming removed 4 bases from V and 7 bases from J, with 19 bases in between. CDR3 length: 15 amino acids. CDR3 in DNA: TGTGCCAGTAGTACCACAGGGCTTAGGGTAGTTGAAGCTTTCTTT. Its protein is CASSTTGLRVVEAFF.

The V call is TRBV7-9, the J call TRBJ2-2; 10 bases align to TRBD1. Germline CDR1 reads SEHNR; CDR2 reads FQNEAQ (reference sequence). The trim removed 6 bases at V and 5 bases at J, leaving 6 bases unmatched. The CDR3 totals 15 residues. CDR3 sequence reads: CASRARTGGTGELFF. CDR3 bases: TGTGCCAGCAGGGCCAGGACAGGGGGGACCGGGGAGCTGTTTTTT.

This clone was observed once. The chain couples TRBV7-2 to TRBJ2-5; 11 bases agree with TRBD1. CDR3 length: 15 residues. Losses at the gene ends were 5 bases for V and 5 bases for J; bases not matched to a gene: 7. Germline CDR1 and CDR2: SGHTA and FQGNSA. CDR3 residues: CASSPGTGGWETQYF. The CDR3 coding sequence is TGTGCCAGCAGCCCCGGGACAGGGGGGTGGGAGACCCAGTACTTC.

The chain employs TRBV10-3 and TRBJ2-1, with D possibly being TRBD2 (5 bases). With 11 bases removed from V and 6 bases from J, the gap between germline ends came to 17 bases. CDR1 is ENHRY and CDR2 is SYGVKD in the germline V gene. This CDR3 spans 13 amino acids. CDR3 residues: CASQSGGSNEQFF. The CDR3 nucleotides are TGTGCCTCACAAAGCGGCGGTAGCAATGAGCAGTTCTTC.

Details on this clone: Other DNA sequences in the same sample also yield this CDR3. The CDR3 nucleotides are TGTGCCAGCAGCTTGGGACTAGCCTACGAGCAGTACTTC. Its protein product is CASSLGLAYEQYF. The chain joins TRBV11-2 to TRBJ2-7; 8 bases agree with TRBD2. The V gene end was trimmed by 3 bases and the J gene end by 2 bases; junction bases not matched to a gene: 0. The CDR3 consists of 13 residues. CDR1 and CDR2 (germline): SGHAT, FQNNGV. The variable domain in full, with the rest retrieved from reference TRBV11-2 and TRBJ2-7, is EAGVAQSPRYKIIEKRQSVAFWCNPISGHATLYWYQQILGQGPKLLIQFQNNGVVDDSQLPKDRFSAERLKGVDSTLKIQPAKLEDSAVYLCASSLGLAYEQYFGPGTRLTVT.

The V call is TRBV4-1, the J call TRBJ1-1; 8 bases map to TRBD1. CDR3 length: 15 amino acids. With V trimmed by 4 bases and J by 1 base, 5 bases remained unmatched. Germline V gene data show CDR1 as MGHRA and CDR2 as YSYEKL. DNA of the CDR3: TGCGCCAGCAGCCCCATGACAGGGGCGAACACTGAAGCTTTCTTT. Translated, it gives CASSPMTGANTEAFF.

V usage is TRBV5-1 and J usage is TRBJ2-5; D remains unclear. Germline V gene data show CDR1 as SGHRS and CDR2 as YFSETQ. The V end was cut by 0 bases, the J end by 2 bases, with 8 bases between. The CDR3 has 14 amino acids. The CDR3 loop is CASSLGPEQETQYF. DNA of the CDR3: TGCGCCAGCAGCTTGGGTCCCGAGCAAGAGACCCAGTACTTC.

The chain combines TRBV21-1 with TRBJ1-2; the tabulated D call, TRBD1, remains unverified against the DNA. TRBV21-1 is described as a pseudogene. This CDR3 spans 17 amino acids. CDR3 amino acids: CASSKGAATGTPYGYTF. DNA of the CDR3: TGTGCCAGCAGCAAAGGAGCCGCGACAGGCACTCCATATGGCTACACCTTC.

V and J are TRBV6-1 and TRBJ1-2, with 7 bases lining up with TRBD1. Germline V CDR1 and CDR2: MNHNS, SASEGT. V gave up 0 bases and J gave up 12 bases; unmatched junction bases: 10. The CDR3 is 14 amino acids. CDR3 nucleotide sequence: TGTGCCAGCAGTGAAGCGCAGACAGGGCCCAAGGACACCTTC. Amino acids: CASSEAQTGPKDTF.

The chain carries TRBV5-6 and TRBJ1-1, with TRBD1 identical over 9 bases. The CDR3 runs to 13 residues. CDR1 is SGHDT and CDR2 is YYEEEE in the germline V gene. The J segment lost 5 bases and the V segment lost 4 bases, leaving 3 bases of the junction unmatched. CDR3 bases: TGTGCCAGCAGCAGGGACAGGGAGACTGAAGCTTTCTTT. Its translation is CASSRDRETEAFF.

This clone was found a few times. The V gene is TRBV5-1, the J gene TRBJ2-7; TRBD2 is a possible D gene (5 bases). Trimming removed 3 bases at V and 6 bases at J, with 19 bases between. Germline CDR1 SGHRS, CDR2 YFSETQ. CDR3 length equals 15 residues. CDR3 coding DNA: TGCGCCAGCAGCTCCGGTTCGAGCCGGGATTTCGAGCAGTACTTC. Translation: CASSSGSSRDFEQYF.

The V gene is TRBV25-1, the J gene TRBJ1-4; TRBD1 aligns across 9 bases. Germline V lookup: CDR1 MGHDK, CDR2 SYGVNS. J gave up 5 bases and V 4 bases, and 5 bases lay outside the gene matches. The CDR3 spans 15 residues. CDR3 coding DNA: TGTGCCAGCAGTGTAACAGGGGGCGGGAATGAAAAACTGTTTTTT. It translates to CASSVTGGGNEKLFF.

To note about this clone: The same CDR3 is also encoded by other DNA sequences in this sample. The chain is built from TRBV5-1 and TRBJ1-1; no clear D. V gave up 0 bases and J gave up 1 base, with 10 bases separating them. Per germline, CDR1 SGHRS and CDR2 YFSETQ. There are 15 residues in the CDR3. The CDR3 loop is CASSLVPGTNTEAFF. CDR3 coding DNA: TGCGCCAGCAGCTTGGTCCCGGGAACGAACACTGAAGCTTTCTTT.

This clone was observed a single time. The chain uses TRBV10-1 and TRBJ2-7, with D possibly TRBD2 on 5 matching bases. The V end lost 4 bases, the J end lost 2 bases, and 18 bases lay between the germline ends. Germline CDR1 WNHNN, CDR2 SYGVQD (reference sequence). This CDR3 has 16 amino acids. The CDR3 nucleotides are TGCGCCAGCAGTGCGGCAGGCCCGGGGAAGGCCTACGAGCAGTACTTC. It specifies CASSAAGPGKAYEQYF.

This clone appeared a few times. As DNA, the CDR3 is TGCGCCAGCAGCCTTCGACAGGGCTCTGGGGCCAACGTCCTGACTTTC. Residues: CASSLRQGSGANVLTF. The chain combines TRBV5-1 with TRBJ2-6, with 7 bases identical to TRBD1. J lost 0 bases, V lost 4 bases, and 4 bases had no gene match. Germline lookup yields CDR1 SGHRS and CDR2 YFSETQ. The CDR3 sequence is 16 residues long. Filled out from reference TRBV5-1 and TRBJ2-6, the complete variable domain reads KAGVTQTPRYLIKTRGQQVTLSCSPISGHRSVSWYQQTPGQGLQFLFEYFSETQRNKGNFPGRFSGRQFSNSRSEMNVSTLELGDSALYLCASSLRQGSGANVLTFGAGSRLTVL.

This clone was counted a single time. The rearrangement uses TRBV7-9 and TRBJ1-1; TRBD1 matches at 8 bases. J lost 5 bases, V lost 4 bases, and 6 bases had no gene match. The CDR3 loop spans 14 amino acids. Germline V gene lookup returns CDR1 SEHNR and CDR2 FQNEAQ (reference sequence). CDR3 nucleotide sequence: TGTGCCAGCAGCTCGACAGGGGAACGGACTGAAGCTTTCTTT. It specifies CASSSTGERTEAFF. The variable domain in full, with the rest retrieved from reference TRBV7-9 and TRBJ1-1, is DTGVSQNPRHKITKRGQNVTFRCDPISEHNRLYWYRQTLGQGPEFLTYFQNEAQLEKSRLLSDRFSAERPKGSFSTLEIQRTEQGDSAMYLCASSSTGERTEAFFGQGTRLTVV.